This T cell receptor (beta chain) was retrieved from a study of graft-versus-host responses after intestinal transplantation. Trimming left V 6 bases short and J 0 bases short, with 9 bases between. Germline V gives CDR1 SGHRS, CDR2 YFSETQ. CDR3 length: 13 amino acids. Points from the study as a whole: Among circulating GvH clones, peak levels were associated with early post-transplant declines in HvG clones.

Points on this clone: Antigen specificity is unknown.

TCRdb keeps only in-frame clones here, not all; method: immunoSEQ multiplex PCR. The table lists about 110,000 clones, around 93% of them singletons. This sequence originates from a human donor who received an intestinal transplant. The chain links TRBV5-1 to TRBJ1-1, with D possibly TRBD1 on 6 matching bases. The specimen was unstimulated CD8+ T cells sorted from spleen or lymph node cells, collected before intestinal transplant. The CDR3 here is CASMDRLNTEAFF. CDR3 DNA sequence: TGCGCCAGCATGGACAGATTGAACACTGAAGCTTTCTTT.